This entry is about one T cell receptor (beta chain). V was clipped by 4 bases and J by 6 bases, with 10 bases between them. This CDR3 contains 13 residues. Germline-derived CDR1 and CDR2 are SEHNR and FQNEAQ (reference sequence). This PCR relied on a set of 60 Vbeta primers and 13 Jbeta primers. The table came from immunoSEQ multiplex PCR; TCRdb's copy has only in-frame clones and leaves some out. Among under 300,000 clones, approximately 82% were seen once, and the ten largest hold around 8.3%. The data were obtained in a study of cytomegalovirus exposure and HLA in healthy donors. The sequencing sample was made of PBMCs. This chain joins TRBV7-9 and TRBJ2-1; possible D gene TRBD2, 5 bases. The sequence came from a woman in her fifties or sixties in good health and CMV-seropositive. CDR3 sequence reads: CASSSGLGNEQFF. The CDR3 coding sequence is TGTGCCAGCAGCTCAGGACTGGGCAATGAGCAGTTCTTC.